This record covers a single T cell receptor beta chain. In this sample, this clone turned up a few times. Which antigen it targets is not known. No base-level quality is on record; no much larger clone is a single base apart. The cohort comprised under 700 healthy bone marrow donors. All cohort members were sampled while nominally healthy, although unrecorded immune exposures were likely present. The donor tested CMV seronegative and was one of the 352 seronegative cohort members. Each donor provided a peripheral blood sample, and peripheral blood mononuclear cells were used for TCR beta sequencing. The Qiagen DNeasy Blood Extraction Kit was used to extract genomic DNA from the blood cell samples. The CDR3 spans 16 residues, from the cysteine through the phenylalanine. Kept here is only the CDR3 DNA, which spans 48 bases and is read in frame from base 1. The germline V gene gives CDR1 as MNHEY and CDR2 as SVGAGI. Germline trimming: 4 bases from V, 3 bases from J; junction bases outside gene matches: 6.

This record belongs to a study of cytomegalovirus exposure and HLA in healthy donors (dated by TCRdb to the late 2010s). Study-wide context: An earlier analysis of 587 of the donors reported roughly 300 Gb of sequence data and 100 million to 120 million unique TCR beta sequences obtained from about 170 million T cells. The later analysis used no new phenotypic data to find candidate immune exposures, relying instead on TCR beta sequences and their occurrence across donors. An earlier analysis of 500 to 750 of the donors applied high-throughput TCR beta sequencing to assess whether each TCR beta V gene segment acted as functional or pseudogenic. The T cell repertoires of several hundred subjects were profiled by immunosequencing and related to cytomegalovirus serostatus. Alongside the repertoire data, information on donor age, sex, ethnicity and CMV serostatus was compiled. A later analysis re-analyzed previously published TCR beta repertoires from about 730 donors and added high-resolution HLA genotyping to study TCR occurrence patterns. The study aimed to test whether cataloging public T cell receptors could reveal signatures of past pathogen exposure. In addition to the first cohort of 650 to 750 subjects, a separate validation cohort of 100 to 150 different subjects was used. In a later genetic analysis, genome-wide SNP genotypes for about 55% of the roughly 700 donors were used, and that subset was treated as a discovery cohort. HLA typing covered class I and class II loci at four-digit resolution. Several DR-DQ haplotypes were handled as single units for association and clustering, since linkage in the cohort was strong. On average, 235,054 unique TCR beta nucleotide sequences were sequenced per donor among several hundred genotyped donors of the cohort, with roughly 18% of those sequences being non-productive. Every discovery cohort repertoire had been produced on one sequencing platform. To predict cytomegalovirus infection status, the study combined high-throughput TCR immunosequencing, statistical association of individual TCRs with disease status, and machine learning. The number of typed donors differed by locus: roughly 629-630 for A, B, C, DRB1 and DQB1; some 500 for DQA1; around 580 for DPA1; and roughly 470 for DPB1. Of the 398 genotyped donors, approximately 82% fell in the genetic ancestry cluster associated with self-reported Caucasian donors. Roughly 290 gigabases of sequencing data and around 80 million unique TCR sequences made up an early release that covered under 750 HLA-typed donors.

Overall study results and their limits: A later analysis associated roughly 17,000 TCR beta sequences with specific HLA alleles at a false discovery rate of 0.05. The authors suggested that the approach could potentially be extended to other disease states and immunological phenotypes. In both the original and validation cohorts, the classifier was reported to diagnose cytomegalovirus status with high specificity and sensitivity. A total of 164 TCR beta chains were listed by the study as associated with cytomegalovirus. Most TCR sequences were observed very rarely across donors, whereas some public TCRs were present in many individuals. In an earlier analysis of approximately 590 of the donors, most TCR beta V segments were observed in productive rearrangements about 87% or about 30% of the time, broadly matching IMGT annotations. Most CMV-associated TCR beta chains appeared to be HLA-restricted in a later analysis, and the HLA associations seemed to be driven largely by CMV exposure. A further reported finding was that TCR beta sequences accurately predicted the HLA-A and HLA-B alleles for most subjects in the first cohort. In a later genetic analysis, fewer N-insertions in productive TCRs were reported among donors in an Asian-associated ancestry cluster than the roughly 670-donor mean. Because counts were too low, approximately 18 rarely observed V segments, including chromosome 9 orphons, were excluded from the earlier analysis of 587 of the donors. The sequencing pipeline was judged likely to have produced a cluster of highly shared sequence variants as a technical artifact. When HLA alleles, especially DR and DQ, strongly co-occurred, attributing TCR associations to individual alleles was difficult. Linkage disequilibrium might explain the correlated functional status among segregating V segments, but an unknown experimental factor could not be ruled out. A later analysis reported that several top co-occurrence clusters appeared linked to parvovirus B19, influenza, CMV and Epstein-Barr virus. A later genetic analysis associated a missense DCLRE1C variant with V-gene and J-gene trimming of TCR beta chains, and an independent cohort replicated the association. The 87-base-pair reads could not distinguish some IMGT-functional V segments, including TRBV6-2 and TRBV6-3, so those segments were excluded. Immune exposure information for the cohort was limited to CMV serostatus. The cohort was sequenced for TCR beta chains only, and without alpha or paired-chain data the features that could be detected were limited. The presence/absence analyses assumed that sequencing depth was roughly uniform across donors, and that assumption may not be true. In a later analysis, TCR association rates were found to vary across HLA loci, with the most associated TCRs seen for DRB1 alleles and the fewest for HLA-C alleles. In vitro tests confirmed that a few of the cytomegalovirus-associated TCR beta chains recognize cytomegalovirus antigens. In a later analysis, HLA-associated TCR beta chains showed more clonal expansion and lower generation probabilities than non-associated chains that were equally common. Because HLA typing was missing for some donors at each locus, association tests included only the typed subset.

The receptor library was made with the immunoSEQ multiplex PCR assay. For the multiplex PCR, a mixture combining 60 forward primers for TCR Vbeta segments and 13 reverse primers for TCR Jbeta segments was used. A multiplex PCR assay on genomic DNA amplified the CDR3 region of rearranged TCR beta genes. The amplified TCR beta libraries were sequenced on the Illumina HiSeq System as 87-base-pair reads. The study's processing was this. A later analysis tallied roughly 80 million unique TCR beta chains across the 550 to 850 repertoires, and around 9.9 million of those chains were shared by two or more donors. Raw reads were error-corrected and collapsed into unique sequences with a nearest-neighbor algorithm that merged closely related sequences to remove PCR and sequencing errors. V, D and J gene segments were assigned by aligning CDR3 sequences to IMGT reference sequences. For a sequence to be retained, a match of at least six nucleotides to both a V gene segment and a J gene segment was required. Rearrangements were called productive when the CDR3 lacked stop codons and stayed in frame with V and J; all others were non-productive. CDR3 was defined by IMGT convention, running from the second conserved V-encoded cysteine to the conserved J-encoded phenylalanine. The earlier analysis of some 540 of the donors excluded any sequence lacking an unambiguous match to a single V gene segment. In an earlier analysis of approximately 590 of the donors, a V segment was called functional when productive rearrangements were above 56.7%, and segregating when the standard deviation between donors exceeded 5%. A statistical classification framework was developed to diagnose cytomegalovirus status using the catalog of TCR beta chain sequences. In a later analysis, V and J genes were assigned by comparing TCR nucleotide sequences against IMGT/GENE-DB human TR gene sequences. The TCRdist pipeline was used in a later analysis to assign CDR3 sequences and most-parsimonious VDJ recombination scenarios. A later analysis defined each TCR beta chain by its CDR3 amino acid sequence plus V-gene family, and excluded reads lacking a unique V-gene family. A later analysis removed several hundred highly shared, low-generation-probability nucleotide sequences to deal with suspected cross-contamination and a sequencing artifact. In a later analysis, a clonal expansion index was calculated for each public chain from normalized within-repertoire ranks of inferred template counts. In a later analysis, generation probabilities were computed using a VDJ recombination model fitted to out-of-frame rearrangements, and the results were checked against IGoR. In a later analysis, TCR-TCR, TCR-HLA and TCR-CMV co-occurrence was scored with hypergeometric tests, and a repertoire-size bias correction was applied to TCR pairs. False discovery rates were estimated in a later analysis by permuting HLA or CMV assignments 20 times. In a later analysis, co-occurring TCRs were grouped using DBSCAN, with TCRdist sequence similarity added in when clustering inside HLA-allele-positive subsets. Co-occurrence clustering excluded repertoires with fewer than 30,000 or more than 120,000 public chains, plus five with anomalous nucleotide sharing. Drawn from immuneACCESS, this table holds only the in-frame rearrangements with V and J called that TCRdb kept. Clones are partly lost; checked studies trace under half to an unresolved V gene and leave the rest unexplained. V and J calls and clone size follow that table, whereas D and trimming were derived from the DNA. The sample includes 160,000 or so clones, with over 80% observed a single time. Approximately 1.4% of the sample comes from the top ten.

The V gene is TRBV6-5 and the J gene is TRBJ2-3; 11 of the junction bases match TRBD2. The TCR comes from a woman between 18 and 29 years old in good health and CMV-seronegative. Sequencing was done on a sample of PBMCs. CDR3 reads: CASSLTSGASTDTQYF. Here is the DNA: TGTGCCAGCAGTTTGACTAGCGGGGCGTCTACAGATACGCAGTATTTT.